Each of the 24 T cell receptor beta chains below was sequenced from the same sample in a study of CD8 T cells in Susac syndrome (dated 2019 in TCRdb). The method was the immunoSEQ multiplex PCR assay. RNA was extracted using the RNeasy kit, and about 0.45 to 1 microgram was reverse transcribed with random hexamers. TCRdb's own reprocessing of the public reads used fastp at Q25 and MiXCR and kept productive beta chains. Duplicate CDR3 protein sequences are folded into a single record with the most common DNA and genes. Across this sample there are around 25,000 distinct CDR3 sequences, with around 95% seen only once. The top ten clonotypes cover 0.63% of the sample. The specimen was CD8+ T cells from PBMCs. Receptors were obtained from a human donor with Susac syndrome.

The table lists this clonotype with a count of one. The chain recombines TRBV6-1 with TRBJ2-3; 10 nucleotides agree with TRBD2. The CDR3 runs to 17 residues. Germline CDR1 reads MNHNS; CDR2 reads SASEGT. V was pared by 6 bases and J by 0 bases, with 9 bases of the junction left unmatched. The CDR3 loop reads CASRPPGLAYSTDTQYF. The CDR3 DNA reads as TGTGCCAGCAGACCACCGGGACTAGCGTATAGCACAGATACGCAGTATTTT.

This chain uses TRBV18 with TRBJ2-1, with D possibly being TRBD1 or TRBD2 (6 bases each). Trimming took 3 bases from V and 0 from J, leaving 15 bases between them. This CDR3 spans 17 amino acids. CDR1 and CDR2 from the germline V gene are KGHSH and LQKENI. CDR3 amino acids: CASSPLRGLSSYNEQFF. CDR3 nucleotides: TGTGCCAGCTCACCCCTACGGGGGCTGAGCTCCTACAATGAGCAGTTCTTC. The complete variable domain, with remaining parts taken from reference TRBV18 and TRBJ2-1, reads NAGVMQNPRHLVRRRGQEARLRCSPMKGHSHVYWYRQLPEEGLKFMVYLQKENIIDESGMPKERFSAEFPKEGPSILRIQQVVRGDSAAYFCASSPLRGLSSYNEQFFGPGTRLTVL.

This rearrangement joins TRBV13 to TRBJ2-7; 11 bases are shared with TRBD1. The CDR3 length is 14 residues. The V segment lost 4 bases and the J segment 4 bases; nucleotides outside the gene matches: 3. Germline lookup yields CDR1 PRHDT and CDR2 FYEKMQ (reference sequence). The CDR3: CASSSGTGGYEQYF. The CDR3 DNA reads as TGTGCCAGCAGCTCCGGGACAGGGGGGTACGAGCAGTACTTC.

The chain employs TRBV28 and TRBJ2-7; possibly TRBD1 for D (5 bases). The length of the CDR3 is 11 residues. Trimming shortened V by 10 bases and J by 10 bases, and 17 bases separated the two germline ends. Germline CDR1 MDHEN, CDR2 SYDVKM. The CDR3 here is CATLVEGDQYF. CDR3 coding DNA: TGTGCCACCCTCGTCGAAGGGGATCAGTACTTC.

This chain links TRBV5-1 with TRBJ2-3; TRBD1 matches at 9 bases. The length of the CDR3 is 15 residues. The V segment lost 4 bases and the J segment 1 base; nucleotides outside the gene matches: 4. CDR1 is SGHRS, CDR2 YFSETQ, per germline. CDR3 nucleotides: TGCGCCAGCAGCCAAAGGACAGGGGGCACAGATACGCAGTATTTT. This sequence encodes CASSQRTGGTDTQYF.

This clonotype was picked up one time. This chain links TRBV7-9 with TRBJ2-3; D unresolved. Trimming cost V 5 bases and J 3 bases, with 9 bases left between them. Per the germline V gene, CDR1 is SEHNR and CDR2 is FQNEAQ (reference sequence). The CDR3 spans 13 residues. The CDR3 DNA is TGTGCCAGCAGCCAATTCAATACAGATACGCAGTATTTT. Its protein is CASSQFNTDTQYF. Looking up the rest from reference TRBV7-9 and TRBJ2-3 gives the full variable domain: DTGVSQNPRHKITKRGQNVTFRCDPISEHNRLYWYRQTLGQGPEFLTYFQNEAQLEKSRLLSDRFSAERPKGSFSTLEIQRTEQGDSAMYLCASSQFNTDTQYFGPGTRLTVL.

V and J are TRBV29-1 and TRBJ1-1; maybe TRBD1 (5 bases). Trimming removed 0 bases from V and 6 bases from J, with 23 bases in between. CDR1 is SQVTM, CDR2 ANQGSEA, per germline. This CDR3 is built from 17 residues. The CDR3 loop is CSVEDRVGVGRVAEAFF. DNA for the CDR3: TGCAGCGTTGAAGATAGGGTAGGGGTGGGAAGGGTGGCTGAAGCTTTCTTT.

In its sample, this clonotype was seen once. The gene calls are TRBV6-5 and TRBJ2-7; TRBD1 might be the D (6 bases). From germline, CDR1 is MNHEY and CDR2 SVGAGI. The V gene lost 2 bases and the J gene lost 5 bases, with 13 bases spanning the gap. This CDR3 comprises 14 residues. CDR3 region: CASSYVQGKHEQYF. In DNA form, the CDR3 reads TGTGCCAGCAGTTACGTCCAGGGGAAGCACGAGCAGTACTTC.

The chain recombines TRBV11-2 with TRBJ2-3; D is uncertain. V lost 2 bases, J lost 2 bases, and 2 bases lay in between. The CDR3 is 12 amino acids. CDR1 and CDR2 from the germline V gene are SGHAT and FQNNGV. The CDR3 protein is CASSLTTDTQYF. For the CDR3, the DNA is TGTGCCAGCAGCTTAACCACAGATACGCAGTATTTT.

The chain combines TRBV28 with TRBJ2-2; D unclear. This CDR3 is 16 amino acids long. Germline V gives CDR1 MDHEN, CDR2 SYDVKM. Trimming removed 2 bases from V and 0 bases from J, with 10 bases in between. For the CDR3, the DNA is TGTGCCAGCAGTTTAACCGTCTTCGCGAACACCGGGGAGCTGTTTTTT. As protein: CASSLTVFANTGELFF.

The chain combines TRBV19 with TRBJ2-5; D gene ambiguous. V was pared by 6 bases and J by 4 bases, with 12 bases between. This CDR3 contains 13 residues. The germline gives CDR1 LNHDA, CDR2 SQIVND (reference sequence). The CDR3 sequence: CASRAQIGETQYF. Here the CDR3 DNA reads TGTGCCAGTAGAGCCCAGATCGGAGAGACCCAGTACTTC.

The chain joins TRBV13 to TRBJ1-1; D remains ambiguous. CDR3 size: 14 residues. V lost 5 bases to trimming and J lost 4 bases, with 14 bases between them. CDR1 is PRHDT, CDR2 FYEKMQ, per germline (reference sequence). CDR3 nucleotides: TGTGCCAGCAGCGACCCTACGTCGGGCACTGAAGCTTTCTTT. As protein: CASSDPTSGTEAFF.

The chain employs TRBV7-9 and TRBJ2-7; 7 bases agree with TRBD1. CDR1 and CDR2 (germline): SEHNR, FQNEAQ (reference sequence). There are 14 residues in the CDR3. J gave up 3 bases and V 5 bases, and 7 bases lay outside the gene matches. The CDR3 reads CASSPRQGNYEQYF. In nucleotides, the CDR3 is TGTGCCAGCAGCCCCCGACAGGGAAACTACGAGCAGTACTTC.

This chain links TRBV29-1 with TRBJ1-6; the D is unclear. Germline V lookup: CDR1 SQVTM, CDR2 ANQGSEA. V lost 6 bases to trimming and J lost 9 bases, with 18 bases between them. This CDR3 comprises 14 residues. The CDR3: CSVKSSGLSSPLHF. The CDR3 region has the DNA TGCAGCGTCAAATCTTCAGGTTTAAGTTCACCCCTCCACTTT.

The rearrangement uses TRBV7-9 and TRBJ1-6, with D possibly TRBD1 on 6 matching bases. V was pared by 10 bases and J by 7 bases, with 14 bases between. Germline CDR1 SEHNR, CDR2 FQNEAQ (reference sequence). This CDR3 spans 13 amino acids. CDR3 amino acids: CATVDQGNSPLHF. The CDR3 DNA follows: TGTGCCACCGTTGACCAGGGGAATTCACCCCTCCACTTT.

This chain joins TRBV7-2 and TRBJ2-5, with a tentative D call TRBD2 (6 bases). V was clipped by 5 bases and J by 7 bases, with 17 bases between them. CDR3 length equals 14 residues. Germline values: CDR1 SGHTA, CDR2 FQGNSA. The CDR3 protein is CASSPRGRLVTQYF. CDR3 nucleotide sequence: TGTGCCAGCAGCCCCCGAGGGAGGTTGGTGACCCAGTACTTC.

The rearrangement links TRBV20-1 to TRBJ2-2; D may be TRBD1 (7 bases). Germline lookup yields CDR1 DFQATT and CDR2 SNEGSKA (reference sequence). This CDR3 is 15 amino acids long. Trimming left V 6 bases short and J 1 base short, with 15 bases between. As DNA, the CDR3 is TGCAGTGCCCCCAGGGGGGCGGGGAACACCGGGGAGCTGTTTTTT. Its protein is CSAPRGAGNTGELFF.

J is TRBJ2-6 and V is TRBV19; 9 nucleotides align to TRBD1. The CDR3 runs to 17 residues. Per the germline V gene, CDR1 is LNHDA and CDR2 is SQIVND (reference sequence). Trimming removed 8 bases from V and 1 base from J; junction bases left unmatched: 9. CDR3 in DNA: TGTGCCAGTTCCGCGGGACAGGGAACTTCTGGGGCCAACGTCCTGACTTTC. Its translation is CASSAGQGTSGANVLTF.

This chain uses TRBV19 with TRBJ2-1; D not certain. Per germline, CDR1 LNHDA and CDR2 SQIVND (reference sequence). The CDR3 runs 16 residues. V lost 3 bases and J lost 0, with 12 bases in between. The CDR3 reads CASSMERVSSYNEQFF. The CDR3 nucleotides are TGTGCCAGTAGTATGGAACGGGTCAGCTCCTACAATGAGCAGTTCTTC.

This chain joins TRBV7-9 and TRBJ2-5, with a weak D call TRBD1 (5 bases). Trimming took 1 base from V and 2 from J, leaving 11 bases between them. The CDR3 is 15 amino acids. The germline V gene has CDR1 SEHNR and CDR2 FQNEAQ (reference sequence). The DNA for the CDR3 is TGTGCCAGCAGCTTAGTTGGACATCATCAAGAGACCCAGTACTTC. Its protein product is CASSLVGHHQETQYF.

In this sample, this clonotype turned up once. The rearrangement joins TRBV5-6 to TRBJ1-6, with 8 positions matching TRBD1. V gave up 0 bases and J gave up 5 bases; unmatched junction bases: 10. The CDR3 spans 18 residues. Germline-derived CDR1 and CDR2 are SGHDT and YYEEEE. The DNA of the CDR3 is TGTGCCAGCAGCTTGGAATTGGCAGGGGGCATTGATAATTCACCCCTCCACTTT. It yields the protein CASSLELAGGIDNSPLHF. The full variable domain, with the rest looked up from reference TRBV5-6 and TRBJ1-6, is DAGVTQSPTHLIKTRGQQVTLRCSPKSGHDTVSWYQQALGQGPQFIFQYYEEEERQRGNFPDRFSGHQFPNYSSELNVNALLLGDSALYLCASSLELAGGIDNSPLHFGNGTRLTVT.

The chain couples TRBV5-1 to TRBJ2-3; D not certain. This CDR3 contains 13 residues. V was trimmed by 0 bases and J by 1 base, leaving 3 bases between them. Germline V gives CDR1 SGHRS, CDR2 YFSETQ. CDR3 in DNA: TGCGCCAGCAGCTTGGTTCGCACAGATACGCAGTATTTT. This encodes CASSLVRTDTQYF.

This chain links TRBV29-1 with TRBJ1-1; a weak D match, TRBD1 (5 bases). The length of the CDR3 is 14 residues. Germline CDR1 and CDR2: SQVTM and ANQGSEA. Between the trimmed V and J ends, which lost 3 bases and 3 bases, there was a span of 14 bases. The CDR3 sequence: CSVDFGGWDTEAFF. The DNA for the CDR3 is TGCAGCGTTGATTTCGGGGGATGGGACACTGAAGCTTTCTTT.

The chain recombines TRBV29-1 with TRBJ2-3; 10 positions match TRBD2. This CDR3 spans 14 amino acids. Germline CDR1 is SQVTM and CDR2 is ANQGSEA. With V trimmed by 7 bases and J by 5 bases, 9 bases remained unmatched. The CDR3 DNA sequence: TGCAGCGGTCTAGCGGGGGTGGGGGGAGATACGCAGTATTTT. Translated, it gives CSGLAGVGGDTQYF.